This is a list of T cell receptor beta chains from one sample in a study of radiation and T cells in renal cell carcinoma. Assay: immunoSEQ multiplex PCR; the TCRdb copy retains only in-frame clones and omits some. The sample has 45,000 to 55,000 clones, approximately 80% seen once. Sequenced here: blood, sampled from a patient whose treatment included radiotherapy and nephrectomy. These receptors came from a woman aged 70 to 79 with renal cell carcinoma. CDR3s include the opening cysteine and the closing phenylalanine or tryptophan. Fields, in order: J gene, V gene, D gene, clone size, CDR3 DNA, CDR3 protein. D genes are given only for firm matches. For some rows the clone size is stated as once, few or many, or as a class when expanded; others skip it.

TRBJ1-3,TRBV4-3,NA,NA,TGCGCCAGCAGCCAAGCGGTAGGGCGGAGCTCTGGAAACACCATATATTTT,CASSQAVGRSSGNTIYF
TRBJ2-1,TRBV4-3,NA,NA,TGCGCCAGCAGCCCGGGACTTATCCTCTCCTACAATGAGCAGTTCTTC,CASSPGLILSYNEQFF
TRBJ2-3,TRBV7-9,NA,NA,TGTGCCAGTCTAGGGGGGTCTAGCACAGATACGCAGTATTTT,CASLGGSSTDTQYF
TRBJ2-1,TRBV7-9,NA,NA,TGTGCCAGCAGCCAAGCGAGCAGTCCTTTCTACAATGAGCAGTTCTTC,CASSQASSPFYNEQFF
TRBJ2-1,TRBV6-6,NA,NA,TGTGCCAGCAAAAGACAGGTATTGGATGAGCAGTTCTTC,CASKRQVLDEQFF
TRBJ1-3,TRBV2,NA,NA,TGTGCCAGCAGCCTTACTTCGTTCTCTGGAAACACCATATATTTT,CASSLTSFSGNTIYF
TRBJ1-2,TRBV19,NA,NA,TGTGCCAGTAGTATAGTAGGTGACAACAACTATGGCTACACCTTC,CASSIVGDNNYGYTF
TRBJ2-7,TRBV6-6,NA,few,TGTGCCAGCAGTGCCCCCTGGGACGGGAGTGGAAACGAGCAGTACTTC,CASSAPWDGSGNEQYF
TRBJ2-5,TRBV9,NA,once,TGTGCCAGCAGCGTAGGGCAGGGCCAAGAGACCCAGTACTTC,CASSVGQGQETQYF
TRBJ1-1,TRBV6-5,TRBD1,NA,TGTGCCAGCAGTTACGGGACAGGGACTGAAGCTTTCTTT,CASSYGTGTEAFF
TRBJ2-7,TRBV13,NA,NA,TGTGCCAGCAGCCCGACCCTAGGAAGCGACGAGCAGTACTTC,CASSPTLGSDEQYF
TRBJ2-5,TRBV4-2,NA,NA,TGTGCCAGCAGCCAAGAGCCGGGTTGGGAGACCCAGTACTTC,CASSQEPGWETQYF
TRBJ2-2,TRBV6-5,NA,NA,TGTGCCAGCAGGCAGCAGCCGGGCACCGGGGAGCTGTTTTTT,CASRQQPGTGELFF
TRBJ1-3,TRBV6-6,NA,NA,TGTGCCAGCAGTTACAACCCGGGGACTGGAAACACCATATATTTT,CASSYNPGTGNTIYF
TRBJ2-3,TRBV7-9,NA,once,TGTGCCAGCAGCGGAGGTGATACGCAGTATTTT,CASSGGDTQYF
TRBJ2-2,TRBV19,TRBD1,NA,TGTGCCAGTAGTATTTTATTACAGGGGGCGTCCGGGGAGCTGTTTTTT,CASSILLQGASGELFF
TRBJ1-1,TRBV6-5,TRBD1,few,TGTGCCAGCGGGACAGACTTGAACACTGAAGCTTTCTTT,CASGTDLNTEAFF
TRBJ1-2,TRBV5-6,TRBD1,NA,TGTGCCAGCAGCTTGGTCGGGACAGCTTATGGCTACACCTTC,CASSLVGTAYGYTF
TRBJ2-2,TRBV29-1,TRBD2,NA,TGCAGCGCCTCGGGACTAGCGGGAGCCGGGGAGCTGTTTTTT,CSASGLAGAGELFF
TRBJ1-2,TRBV7-2,NA,NA,TGTGCCAGCAGCTTTGAGTCCTACTACTTAAGTGATGGCTACACCTTC,CASSFESYYLSDGYTF
TRBJ1-2,TRBV7-2,TRBD1,NA,TGTGCCAGCAGCTTAACGGGGACAGGGGCCCTCCTATCCTATGGCTACACCTTC,CASSLTGTGALLSYGYTF
TRBJ2-1,TRBV19,TRBD2,NA,TGTGCCAGTAGTTTTAGCGGGATTGTCTACAATGAGCAGTTCTTC,CASSFSGIVYNEQFF
TRBJ2-5,TRBV29-1,TRBD2,once,TGCAGCGCAAACCCCCGACTAGCGGGGTCCCAAGAGACCCAGTACTTC,CSANPRLAGSQETQYF
TRBJ1-2,TRBV28,NA,NA,TGTGCCAGCATCTTTTCCACCGGGTCCCCTAGGAGAGGCTACACCTTC,CASIFSTGSPRRGYTF
TRBJ1-1,TRBV5-1,NA,NA,TGCGCCAGCAGCTTGTCACAACTGAACACTGAAGCTTTCTTT,CASSLSQLNTEAFF
TRBJ2-1,TRBV2,TRBD2,NA,TGTGCCAGCAGGTCCGGGGAGGGTGTGGATGAGCAGTTCTTC,CASRSGEGVDEQFF
TRBJ2-3,TRBV5-5,NA,once,TGTGCCAGCAGCTTGGCCCCCAGTGCCTCCGCAGATACGCAGTATTTT,CASSLAPSASADTQYF
TRBJ1-5,TRBV5-8,TRBD1,NA,TGTGCCAGCAGCAAGCCCGGGACAGGGGGCGCGAATCAGCCCCAGCATTTT,CASSKPGTGGANQPQHF
TRBJ2-7,TRBV5-1,NA,NA,TGCGCCAGCAGCTTGGGCGGGGATTACGAGCAGTACTTC,CASSLGGDYEQYF
TRBJ1-1,TRBV27,TRBD1,NA,TGTGCCAGCAGTTTTCAGGGGGCGGTTTACACTGAAGCTTTCTTT,CASSFQGAVYTEAFF
TRBJ2-5,TRBV5-4,NA,NA,TGTGCCAGCAGCTTGAGGGAGACCCAGTACTTC,CASSLRETQYF
TRBJ1-3,TRBV11-2,NA,NA,TGTGCCAGCAGCCCCAGTGGAAACACCATATATTTT,CASSPSGNTIYF
TRBJ2-1,TRBV7-6,TRBD2,NA,TGTGCCAGCAGCTTAGTTTCCGGGAGGGCCTACAATGAGCAGTTCTTC,CASSLVSGRAYNEQFF
TRBJ2-7,TRBV18,TRBD2,NA,TGTGCCAGCTCACTTTCTATAGCGGGCGGGTCTTACGAGCAGTACTTC,CASSLSIAGGSYEQYF
TRBJ2-2,TRBV5-1,NA,once,TGCGCCAGCAGCTTGCCAGCCCCGAACACCGGGGAGCTGTTTTTT,CASSLPAPNTGELFF
TRBJ1-6,TRBV2,NA,NA,TGTGCCAGCAGCCCGGGTAGCTCCTATAATTCACCCCTCCACTTT,CASSPGSSYNSPLHF
TRBJ2-5,TRBV19,TRBD1,NA,TGTGCCAGTAGTATCCACCCGGTGACAGGGGGCGAAGAGACCCAGTACTTC,CASSIHPVTGGEETQYF
TRBJ2-3,TRBV5-1,NA,NA,TGCGCCAGCAGCGCAGGACTGGGCACAGATACGCAGTATTTT,CASSAGLGTDTQYF
TRBJ2-1,TRBV5-1,TRBD1,NA,TGCGCCAGCAGCTTGGAGGGACAGACGGGTGAGCAGTTCTTC,CASSLEGQTGEQFF
TRBJ1-2,TRBV5-6,TRBD1,NA,TGTGCCAGCAGCTCCTACATCACAGGGGCGGATGGCTACACCTTC,CASSSYITGADGYTF
TRBJ2-5,TRBV9,NA,few,TGTGCCAGCAGCGTAGCGGGGCGGCGGGAGACCCAGTACTTC,CASSVAGRRETQYF
TRBJ2-7,TRBV11-2,NA,NA,TGTGCCAGCAGCTTAGGGTGGGGGGACGAGCAGTACTTC,CASSLGWGDEQYF
TRBJ2-7,TRBV5-1,TRBD2,once,TGCGCCAGCAGCTTGGATCGAGCGGGGGCCCTTTCCTACGAGCAGTACTTC,CASSLDRAGALSYEQYF
TRBJ2-7,TRBV28,NA,NA,TGTGCCAGCAGTGGGGCGACAGACCTATACGAGCAGTACTTC,CASSGATDLYEQYF
TRBJ2-7,TRBV28,NA,NA,TGTGCCAGCAGTCCCCCCGGGCCCCTGGGCTACGAGCAGTACTTC,CASSPPGPLGYEQYF
TRBJ1-6,TRBV2,NA,NA,TGTGCCAGCAGCTCTGGACAGAATAATTCACCCCTCCACTTT,CASSSGQNNSPLHF
TRBJ1-4,TRBV4-3,NA,NA,TGCGCCAGCAGCCAACTCCTGAGGGGGGAGGGGGAAAAACTGTTTTTT,CASSQLLRGEGEKLFF
TRBJ2-5,TRBV2,NA,NA,TGTGCCAGCAGCGAGACTAGCCAAGAGACCCAGTACTTC,CASSETSQETQYF
TRBJ2-5,TRBV15,TRBD1,NA,TGTGCCACCAGCAGAGAACAGGGGGTAGGGGAGACCCAGTACTTC,CATSREQGVGETQYF
TRBJ1-2,TRBV6-5,NA,NA,TGTGCCAGCAGTTACCGGGAAGGTGGCTACACCTTC,CASSYREGGYTF
TRBJ2-3,TRBV27,TRBD1,NA,TGTGCCAGCAATCAACAGGGGCTCACAGATACGCAGTATTTT,CASNQQGLTDTQYF
TRBJ2-1,TRBV4-1,NA,NA,TGCGCCAGCAGCCTTGCGGACGGGTACAATGAGCAGTTCTTC,CASSLADGYNEQFF
TRBJ2-4,TRBV5-3,NA,NA,TGTGCCAGAAGCTTGGCCATTAGACAGTCTCCAGGGGCCAAAAACATTCAGTACTTC,CARSLAIRQSPGAKNIQYF
TRBJ1-3,TRBV6-5,NA,NA,TGTGCCAGCAGTTACCAAGTCGTCAGGCCGGACACCATATATTTT,CASSYQVVRPDTIYF
TRBJ2-7,TRBV25-1,NA,NA,TGTGCCAGCAGTGAACGTGAGGCGTTTAATTTC,CASSEREAFNF
TRBJ1-4,TRBV18,NA,NA,TGTGCCAGCTCACCCCAGGGACCCCCAAGGGAAAAACTGTTTTTT,CASSPQGPPREKLFF
TRBJ1-1,TRBV7-2,NA,NA,TGTGCCAGCAGCGTCCGGGGGAACACTGAAGCTTTCTTT,CASSVRGNTEAFF
TRBJ2-2,TRBV11-2,NA,NA,TGTGCCAGCAGCTTTACTAACACCGGGGAGCTGTTTTTT,CASSFTNTGELFF
TRBJ2-2,TRBV5-1,TRBD2,NA,TGCGCCAGCAGCTTGTTGGGAGGGGCCGACACCGGGGAGCTGTTTTTT,CASSLLGGADTGELFF